One and the same sample provided the 10 T cell receptor beta chains below, sequenced in a study of cytomegalovirus exposure and HLA in healthy donors. The PCR used 60 Vbeta and 13 Jbeta primers. Using immunoSEQ multiplex PCR, the repertoire was profiled, and TCRdb retains in-frame clones only, with some absent. The sample lists roughly 160,000 clones, about four fifths occurring once. Specimen: PBMCs. The receptors derive from a woman aged 45-59 years in good health and CMV-seronegative.

This sequence joins TRBV9 and TRBJ1-6; TRBD1 matches 8 bases. This CDR3 has 15 residues. The J segment lost 9 bases and the V segment lost 0 bases, leaving 5 bases of the junction unmatched. CDR1 SGDLS and CDR2 YYNGEE come from the germline V gene. CDR3 sequence reads: CASSVDPGGTSPLHF. The CDR3 coding sequence is TGTGCCAGCAGCGTAGATCCAGGGGGCACTTCACCCCTCCACTTT.

The V call is TRBV21-1, the J call TRBJ1-5. TRBV21-1 is designated a pseudogene. The CDR3 is 16 residues long. DNA for the CDR3: TGTGCCAGCAGCAAAAGAGGTGAGGGTTGCAATCAGCCCCAGCATTTT. It encodes CASSKRGEGCNQPQHF.

The V gene is TRBV6-6, the J gene TRBJ1-2; TRBD1 is a possible D gene (5 bases). The CDR3 runs to 11 residues. Germline V CDR1 and CDR2: MNHNY, SVGAGI (reference sequence). V lost 11 bases, J lost 8 bases, and 15 bases lay in between. CDR3: CALRGGRGYTF. The DNA for the CDR3 is TGTGCCTTAAGGGGAGGGCGAGGCTACACCTTC.

The chain uses TRBV9 and TRBJ2-1; D remains ambiguous. The CDR3 totals 11 residues. CDR1 SGDLS and CDR2 YYNGEE come from the germline V gene. V was cut by 0 bases and J by 9 bases, with 4 bases left in between. CDR3 DNA sequence: TGTGCCAGCAGCGTAGCTAGTGAGCAGTTCTTC. Amino acids: CASSVASEQFF.

This clone was seen only a few times. This rearrangement joins TRBV7-9 to TRBJ1-2; TRBD1 might be the D (5 bases). Germline V lookup: CDR1 SEHNR, CDR2 FQNEAQ (reference sequence). This CDR3 is built from 15 residues. V was pared by 1 base and J by 0 bases, with 9 bases between. CDR3 residues: CASSLVLGPNYGYTF. Written as DNA, the CDR3 is TGTGCCAGCAGCTTAGTTCTGGGGCCTAACTATGGCTACACCTTC.

The chain employs TRBV28 and TRBJ1-3, with D hard to call. CDR1 and CDR2 (germline): MDHEN, SYDVKM. The V end lost 8 bases, the J end lost 2 bases, and 7 bases lay between the germline ends. The length of the CDR3 is 12 residues. The CDR3 protein is CASGGTGNTIYF. For the CDR3, the DNA is TGTGCCAGCGGAGGGACTGGAAACACCATATATTTT.

This clone occurred a few times. The rearrangement uses TRBV7-8 and TRBJ2-2, with 8 bases matching TRBD1. The V and J ends lost 1 base and 4 bases, in that order; junction bases with no gene match: 8. The CDR3 is 17 residues long. The germline CDR1 and CDR2 sequences are SGHVS and FQNEAQ. The CDR3 protein is CASSLVGTGGPTGELFF. The CDR3 DNA sequence: TGTGCCAGCAGCTTAGTCGGAACAGGGGGGCCCACCGGGGAGCTGTTTTTT.

The count of this clone is one. The chain recombines TRBV28 with TRBJ2-7; 7 bases agree with TRBD1. Germline V lookup: CDR1 MDHEN, CDR2 SYDVKM. CDR3 length: 15 residues. The V segment lost 6 bases and the J segment 6 bases; nucleotides outside the gene matches: 14. CDR3 sequence (DNA): TGTGCCAGCAGCCTTGGGACAGTCCCTCCGGTCGAGCAGTACTTC. This sequence encodes CASSLGTVPPVEQYF.

J is TRBJ1-2 and V is TRBV9; D is perhaps TRBD1 (6 bases). Germline V gene lookup returns CDR1 SGDLS and CDR2 YYNGEE. This CDR3 has 13 amino acids. Trimming took 3 bases from V and 8 from J, leaving 14 bases between them. DNA for the CDR3: TGTGCCAGCAGCGCTACCACAGGGAAAGGCTACACCTTC. Its protein product is CASSATTGKGYTF. Full variable domain (outside the CDR3, taken from reference TRBV9 and TRBJ1-2): DSGVTQTPKHLITATGQRVTLRCSPRSGDLSVYWYQQSLDQGLQFLIQYYNGEERAKGNILERFSAQQFPDLHSELNLSSLELGDSALYFCASSATTGKGYTFGSGTRLTVV.

V gene TRBV7-9 combines with J gene TRBJ1-2, with 8 bases that match TRBD1. V lost 5 bases, J lost 8 bases, and 7 bases stayed unmatched. Germline loops: CDR1 SEHNR, CDR2 FQNEAQ (reference sequence). The CDR3 sequence is 13 residues long. CDR3 sequence: CASSTPQGGGYTF. DNA for the CDR3: TGTGCCAGCAGCACCCCACAGGGGGGAGGCTACACCTTC.